These 26 T cell receptor beta chains share one sample of origin, sequenced in a study of shared clonotypes between healthy human individuals. CD45RO negativity and positive selection for CCR7 defined naive CD8 cells, a population that excluded terminally differentiated effector memory CD45RA+ cells. Generated by immunoSEQ multiplex PCR, the TCRdb table keeps only in-frame clones and is missing some. This table has 600,000 or so clones, more than 95% appearing once. Sequenced: naive CD8+ T cells sorted from blood. All receptors come from a young man in good health.

The chain couples TRBV6-4 to TRBJ1-5, with 7 bases identical to TRBD1. This CDR3 is 14 amino acids long. CDR1 MRHNA and CDR2 SNTAGT come from the germline V gene. V lost 1 base, J lost 7 bases, and 4 bases stayed unmatched. The CDR3 loop is CASSDLDRPQPQHF. The CDR3 DNA follows: TGTGCCAGCAGTGACTTGGACAGGCCCCAGCCCCAGCATTTT.

J is TRBJ1-1 and V is TRBV12-5; D is uncertain. Trimming pared 6 bases from V and 1 base from J, leaving 18 bases between. Germline CDR1 and CDR2: LGHNT and FRNRAP. This CDR3 region has 16 residues. CDR3 sequence (DNA): TGTGCTAGTGGACACTATAAATGGAGGGAGAACACTGAAGCTTTCTTT. It yields the protein CASGHYKWRENTEAFF.

The chain employs TRBV27 and TRBJ2-5; 12 bases agree with TRBD2. The CDR3 totals 17 residues. Trimming removed 0 bases from V and 5 bases from J; junction bases left unmatched: 7. Germline lookup yields CDR1 MNHEY and CDR2 SMNVEV (reference sequence). In DNA form, the CDR3 reads TGTGCCAGCAGTTTATCGCTCGGACTAGCGGGGAGGGAGACCCAGTACTTC. Translated: CASSLSLGLAGRETQYF.

For this clone: Additional DNA sequences in this sample encode the identical CDR3. The chain employs TRBV11-3 and TRBJ2-7; the D call may be TRBD1 or TRBD2 (5 bases each). Germline CDR1 reads SGHNT; CDR2 reads YENEEA. The germline V and J ends were trimmed by 1 base and 1 base, with 5 bases remaining between them. The CDR3 covers 13 residues. In DNA form, the CDR3 reads TGTGCCAGCAGCTTAGGGGGGTCCTACGAGCAGTACTTC. Its protein product is CASSLGGSYEQYF.

V is TRBV4-3 and J is TRBJ2-1; 10 bases map to TRBD2. CDR1 is LGHNA and CDR2 is YSLEER in the germline V gene. J was trimmed by 8 bases and V by 0 bases; bases with no gene match: 7. The CDR3 runs to 16 residues. The CDR3: CASSQDSAGGPDEQFF. The CDR3 nucleotides read TGCGCCAGCAGCCAAGATTCAGCGGGAGGGCCTGATGAGCAGTTCTTC.

The V call is TRBV4-3, the J call TRBJ1-2; 8 nucleotides line up with TRBD1. V was pared by 3 bases and J by 5 bases, with 8 bases of the junction left unmatched. The CDR3 runs to 15 residues. The germline V gene has CDR1 LGHNA and CDR2 YSLEER. In DNA, the CDR3 is TGCGCCAGCAGCCAGGGGAGGACAGGGAGTTATGGCTACACCTTC. This codes for CASSQGRTGSYGYTF.

The V call is TRBV7-9, the J call TRBJ2-1; D is unresolved. CDR3 length: 15 residues. Trimming took off 5 bases at V and 1 base at J, with 12 bases between the two ends. Germline V gives CDR1 SEHNR, CDR2 FQNEAQ (reference sequence). The CDR3 bases are TGTGCCAGCAGCGCAAAGGGCGATTCCTACAATGAGCAGTTCTTC. Its protein product is CASSAKGDSYNEQFF.

The V call is TRBV7-6, the J call TRBJ1-2; no reliable D call. CDR1 is SGHVS and CDR2 is FNYEAQ in the germline V gene. The V and J ends lost 4 bases and 8 bases respectively, with 11 bases between them. The CDR3 spans 12 residues. This chain's CDR3 is CASSSDVGGYTF. CDR3 nucleotides: TGTGCCAGCAGCTCCGATGTAGGGGGCTACACCTTC. Drawing the rest from reference TRBV7-6 and TRBJ1-2, the complete variable domain is GAGVSQSPRYKVTKRGQDVALRCDPISGHVSLYWYRQALGQGPEFLTYFNYEAQQDKSGLPNDRFSAERPEGSISTLTIQRTEQRDSAMYRCASSSDVGGYTFGSGTRLTVV.

The V call is TRBV2, the J call TRBJ2-7; 11 bases align to TRBD2. The V and J ends lost 4 bases and 4 bases, in that order; junction bases with no gene match: 3. CDR1 and CDR2 from the germline V gene are SNHLY and FYNNEI. The CDR3 length is 14 residues. The CDR3 nucleotides read TGTGCCAGCAGTGGACTAGCGGGACAATACGAGCAGTACTTC. It encodes CASSGLAGQYEQYF.

This chain joins TRBV7-8 and TRBJ1-1; a weak D match, TRBD1 (6 bases). Germline V gene lookup returns CDR1 SGHVS and CDR2 FQNEAQ. The CDR3 contains 15 residues. Deletions cut 3 bases from V and 4 bases from J, with 15 bases between. Here the CDR3 reads CASSLGALGGTEAFF. DNA of the CDR3: TGTGCCAGCAGCTTGGGGGCTTTAGGAGGCACTGAAGCTTTCTTT.

The chain carries TRBV2 and TRBJ2-7; tentatively, D is TRBD2 (5 bases). The CDR3 totals 13 residues. Germline assignment: CDR1 SNHLY and CDR2 FYNNEI. The ends were cut back, 3 bases at V and 3 bases at J, with 9 bases in the middle. The chain's CDR3 is CASSDNRDYEQYF. The CDR3 nucleotides are TGTGCCAGCAGTGATAACCGGGACTACGAGCAGTACTTC.

The chain has TRBV19 and TRBJ2-1; 7 nucleotides line up with TRBD2. The CDR3 runs to 21 residues. V lost 6 bases, J lost 0 bases, and 23 bases stayed unmatched. Germline CDR1 reads LNHDA; CDR2 reads SQIVND (reference sequence). The DNA for the CDR3 is TGTGCCAGTAGCATCGGGGGAGGGACTTTTCGTTCAGAGAGCTCCTACAATGAGCAGTTCTTC. It translates to CASSIGGGTFRSESSYNEQFF. Looking up the rest from reference TRBV19 and TRBJ2-1 gives the full variable domain: DGGITQSPKYLFRKEGQNVTLSCEQNLNHDAMYWYRQDPGQGLRLIYYSQIVNDFQKGDIAEGYSVSREKKESFPLTVTSAQKNPTAFYLCASSIGGGTFRSESSYNEQFFGPGTRLTVL.

The V call is TRBV7-9, the J call TRBJ1-4; no clear D. The germline V gene has CDR1 SEHNR and CDR2 FQNEAQ (reference sequence). The CDR3 is 12 residues long. V lost 5 bases to trimming and J lost 5 bases, with 6 bases between them. CDR3 nucleotides: TGTGCCAGCAGCAGCCGAAATGAAAAACTGTTTTTT. It translates to CASSSRNEKLFF. Drawing the rest from reference TRBV7-9 and TRBJ1-4, the complete variable domain is DTGVSQNPRHKITKRGQNVTFRCDPISEHNRLYWYRQTLGQGPEFLTYFQNEAQLEKSRLLSDRFSAERPKGSFSTLEIQRTEQGDSAMYLCASSSRNEKLFFGSGTQLSVL.

This clone was picked up one time. V gene TRBV7-9 combines with J gene TRBJ1-1; D may be TRBD1 (6 bases). This CDR3 is built from 15 residues. Germline V gives CDR1 SEHNR, CDR2 FQNEAQ (reference sequence). The V and J ends lost 1 base and 4 bases respectively, with 13 bases between them. The CDR3 spells CASSLDAGAGTEAFF. CDR3 DNA: TGTGCCAGCAGCTTAGACGCAGGGGCGGGCACTGAAGCTTTCTTT.

This sequence joins TRBV13 and TRBJ2-2; 14 positions match TRBD2. The length of the CDR3 is 20 residues. CDR1 and CDR2 (germline): PRHDT, FYEKMQ (reference sequence). J lost 5 bases, V lost 5 bases, and 16 bases had no gene match. The CDR3 protein is CASSPRLPPGLAGVTGELFF. The CDR3 region has the DNA TGTGCCAGCAGCCCCCGCCTTCCACCGGGACTAGCGGGAGTTACCGGGGAGCTGTTTTTT.

The chain is built from TRBV7-8 and TRBJ1-2; D ambiguous. In germline, CDR1 is SGHVS, CDR2 FQNEAQ. The length of the CDR3 is 12 residues. Trimming took off 5 bases at V and 4 bases at J, with 8 bases between the two ends. The CDR3 region is CASSAGLYGYTF. The CDR3 DNA sequence: TGTGCCAGCAGCGCAGGCCTCTATGGCTACACCTTC.

The rearrangement uses TRBV6-4 and TRBJ2-1; 10 bases agree with TRBD2. V was clipped by 5 bases and J by 7 bases; unmatched bases: 2. The CDR3 has 13 residues. Germline V gives CDR1 MRHNA, CDR2 SNTAGT. The CDR3 sequence is CASSRTSGNEQFF. DNA of the CDR3: TGTGCCAGCAGTAGGACTAGCGGAAATGAGCAGTTCTTC.

The chain has TRBV7-8 and TRBJ2-1, with D possibly TRBD1 on 5 matching bases. The V gene lost 3 bases and the J gene lost 10 bases, with 16 bases spanning the gap. Germline lookup yields CDR1 SGHVS and CDR2 FQNEAQ. The length of the CDR3 is 14 residues. CDR3 sequence reads: CASSFPLGVGEQFF. The CDR3 nucleotides read TGTGCCAGCAGCTTTCCCCTAGGGGTTGGGGAGCAGTTCTTC.

V usage is TRBV28 and J usage is TRBJ2-7; 9 bases align to TRBD2. The CDR3 covers 14 residues. Germline loops: CDR1 MDHEN, CDR2 SYDVKM. The junction had 7 bases not matched to a gene; V was cut back by 5 bases and J by 5 bases. The CDR3 bases are TGTGCCAGCAGTGGGCGGGAGGGCCTGAACGAGCAGTACTTC. This translates into CASSGREGLNEQYF.

The chain couples TRBV2 to TRBJ2-7; D perhaps matches TRBD1 (6 bases). The germline V gene encodes CDR1 SNHLY and CDR2 FYNNEI. V dropped 2 bases and J dropped 2 bases, with 13 bases sitting between them. The CDR3 extends over 15 amino acids. In DNA form, the CDR3 reads TGTGCCAGCAGTGAACGGGACACCAGTCCCTACGAGCAGTACTTC. Its translation is CASSERDTSPYEQYF.

CDR3 protein: CANHAAGEQFF. The CDR3 bases are TGTGCCAACCACGCGGCGGGTGAGCAGTTCTTC. The chain carries TRBV2 and TRBJ2-1, with D tentatively TRBD2 (5 bases). V was trimmed by 10 bases and J by 9 bases, leaving 13 bases between them. From germline, CDR1 is SNHLY and CDR2 FYNNEI. This CDR3 contains 11 residues.

This clone was recorded once. The chain couples TRBV28 to TRBJ1-5, with D uncertain. The germline V gene has CDR1 MDHEN and CDR2 SYDVKM. This CDR3 region has 15 residues. The V and J ends lost 2 bases and 1 base respectively, with 9 bases between them. CDR3 bases: TGTGCCAGCAGTTTAGACCTTGGGAGCAATCAGCCCCAGCATTTT. Protein: CASSLDLGSNQPQHF.

The V gene is TRBV2, the J gene TRBJ1-1; no reliable D call. This CDR3 comprises 13 residues. V dropped 10 bases and J dropped 2 bases, with 14 bases sitting between them. Germline CDR1 reads SNHLY; CDR2 reads FYNNEI. In DNA form, the CDR3 reads TGTGCCACCTTCGCACACTCCAACACTGAAGCTTTCTTT. Protein sequence: CATFAHSNTEAFF. The variable domain in full, with the rest retrieved from reference TRBV2 and TRBJ1-1, is EPEVTQTPSHQVTQMGQEVILRCVPISNHLYFYWYRQILGQKVEFLVSFYNNEISEKSEIFDDQFSVERPDGSNFTLKIRSTKLEDSAMYFCATFAHSNTEAFFGQGTRLTVV.

J is TRBJ2-7 and V is TRBV6-5; D is unclear. With 11 bases removed from V and 2 bases from J, the gap between germline ends came to 13 bases. The CDR3 has 12 amino acids. CDR1 is MNHEY, CDR2 SVGAGI, per germline. Written as DNA, the CDR3 is TGTGCCGGTGGTAACGGGCCCTACGAGCAGTACTTC. Its translation: CAGGNGPYEQYF.

The chain recombines TRBV14 with TRBJ1-1; no clear D gene. CDR1 is SGHDN and CDR2 is FVKESK in the germline V gene. V shed 4 bases and J shed 0 bases, with 18 bases lying between them. This CDR3 contains 17 residues. CDR3 bases: TGTGCCAGCAGCCCACCGGAGAACCTAGGGATGAACACTGAAGCTTTCTTT. This gives the protein CASSPPENLGMNTEAFF. The full variable domain, in which reference TRBV14 and TRBJ1-1 provide the parts outside the CDR3, is EAGVTQFPSHSVIEKGQTVTLRCDPISGHDNLYWYRRVMGKEIKFLLHFVKESKQDESGMPNNRFLAERTGGTYSTLKVQPAELEDSGVYFCASSPPENLGMNTEAFFGQGTRLTVV.

The CDR3 bases are TGTGCCAGCAGCTTGGGCCATCCGGGACAGGGATCCTACGAGCAGTACTTC. The encoded protein is CASSLGHPGQGSYEQYF. V gene TRBV5-4 combines with J gene TRBJ2-7; 9 nucleotides agree with TRBD1. The CDR3 sequence is 17 residues long. CDR1 and CDR2 (germline): SGHNT, YYREEE (reference sequence). V dropped 0 bases and J dropped 1; count of bases not matched to a gene: 8.